This TCR beta chain originates from a study of CD8+CD57+ T cells in acquired aplastic anemia. Study-level background: The average for DNA from sorted CD4+ and CD8+ cells was about 2.9 ug.

Study-wide results and caveats: Patients shared under 30 CD8+ CDR3 sequences with controls. A significant difference in CD8+ Simpson's diversity between patients and controls was not found.

The length of the CDR3 is 11 residues. Trimming stripped 4 bases from V and 7 bases from J, with 6 bases between. Looked up from germline, CDR1 is SGHVS and CDR2 is FQNEAQ. The TCR beta profiling, which covered VDJ combination and CDR3 sequence, was carried out using genomic DNA as the template. MiXCR, run by TCRdb on the reads, gives a single entry per CDR3 protein. Of some 82,000 distinct CDR3 sequences in the sample, about half were seen once. A note on this clonotype: What it recognizes is unknown.

The chain is built from TRBV7-8 and TRBJ2-3; D is uncertain. Sequencing was performed on sorted CD4+, CD8+, or CD8+CD57+ T cells (not recorded which) from PBMCs. The TCR was taken from a human donor in good health, serving as a control. The CDR3, as DNA: TGTGCCAGCAGCTCCCCCAATACGCAGTATTTT. Translated: CASSSPNTQYF.